This TCR beta chain was retrieved from a study of shared clonotypes between healthy human individuals. The V end lost 3 bases, the J end lost 8 bases, and 10 bases lay between the germline ends. The CDR3 length is 13 residues. The V gene's germline CDR1 is SGHTA and CDR2 FQGTGA. The donor cohort consisted entirely of Caucasian adults residing in Nashville, Tennessee. General study results and limits: Clonotypes not shared had lower generation probabilities than those common to all four donors. Apart from blood, nothing was sampled; tissue repertoires likely differ.

TCRdb's copy holds only in-frame clones and misses some; the assay was immunoSEQ multiplex PCR. This repertoire shows about 980,000 clones, about three quarters found once; its top ten account for approximately 1.5%. This clone was found many times. Its target is unknown. This TCR was sampled from a man aged 18 to 29 in good health. V gene TRBV7-3 combines with J gene TRBJ1-4; D unresolved. The sequencing sample was made of memory CD4+ T cells sorted from blood. The subset was: CD45RA-negative fraction. CDR3 loop: CASSFGPGEKLFF. CDR3 bases: TGTGCCAGCAGCTTCGGTCCCGGCGAAAAACTGTTTTTT.